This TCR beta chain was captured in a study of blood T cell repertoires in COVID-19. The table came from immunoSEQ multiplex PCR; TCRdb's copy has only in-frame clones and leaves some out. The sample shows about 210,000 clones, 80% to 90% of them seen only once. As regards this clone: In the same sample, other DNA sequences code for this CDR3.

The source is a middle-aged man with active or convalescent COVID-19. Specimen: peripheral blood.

This CDR3 reads CASSQVTGGLYEQYF. CDR3 in DNA: TGCGCCAGCAGCCAAGTTACAGGGGGCCTCTACGAGCAGTACTTC. This rearrangement joins TRBV4-1 to TRBJ2-7; 9 nucleotides line up with TRBD1. V lost 1 base, J lost 3 bases, and 4 bases stayed unmatched. The CDR3 extends over 15 amino acids. The V gene's germline CDR1 is MGHRA and CDR2 YSYEKL.